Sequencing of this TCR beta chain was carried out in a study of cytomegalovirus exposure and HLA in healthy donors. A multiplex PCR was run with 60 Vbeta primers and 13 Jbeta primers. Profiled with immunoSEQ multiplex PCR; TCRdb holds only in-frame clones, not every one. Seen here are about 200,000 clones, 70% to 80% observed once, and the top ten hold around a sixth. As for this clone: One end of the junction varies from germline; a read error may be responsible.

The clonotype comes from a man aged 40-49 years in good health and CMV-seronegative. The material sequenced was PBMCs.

CDR3 sequence: CSSSLPYNTGELFF. The CDR3 coding sequence is TGTTCCAGCAGCTTACCGTATAACACCGGGGAGCTGTTTTTT. The genes are TRBV7-9 and TRBJ2-2; no clear D gene. This CDR3 is built from 14 residues. CDR1 is SEHNR, CDR2 FQNEAQ, per germline (reference sequence).